The 5 T cell receptor beta chains reported below all come from one sample, sequenced in a study of control samples from healthy donors and cancer patients (dated by TCRdb to the early 2020s). The library was generated by the immunoSEQ multiplex PCR assay. The table comes from immuneACCESS by way of TCRdb, which keeps in-frame sequences with V and J called. Part of the clones is missing from these tables; in studies checked, under half for an unresolved V gene and the rest for unknown reasons. The sample yields approximately 94,000 clones; 90% to 95% were counted once. Roughly 0.9% of the sample lies in the top ten. The sequencing sample was made of blood. Receptors were obtained from a woman aged 25 to 45 in good health.

The chain uses TRBV19 and TRBJ2-1; possibly TRBD1 for D (6 bases). The V gene lost 3 bases and the J gene lost 5 bases, with 11 bases spanning the gap. Looked up from germline, CDR1 is LNHDA and CDR2 is SQIVND (reference sequence). The CDR3 runs to 14 residues. This CDR3 reads CASSMAGVHNEQFF. In DNA form, the CDR3 reads TGTGCCAGTAGTATGGCAGGGGTCCACAATGAGCAGTTCTTC.

V and J are TRBV5-4 and TRBJ2-7; 7 bases match TRBD1. CDR3 length: 15 residues. CDR1 and CDR2 from the germline V gene are SGHNT and YYREEE (reference sequence). V gave up 0 bases and J gave up 2 bases; unmatched junction bases: 5. Written as DNA, the CDR3 is TGTGCCAGCAGCTTGGAGAGGGGGCTTGCCTACGAGCAGTACTTC. It is translated as CASSLERGLAYEQYF.

This clone was counted a single time. V and J are TRBV9 and TRBJ1-2; D is ambiguous. V dropped 4 bases and J dropped 2 bases, with 9 bases sitting between them. There are 13 residues in the CDR3. The germline V gene encodes CDR1 SGDLS and CDR2 YYNGEE. DNA of the CDR3: TGTGCCAGCAGCACCCGGGTCAACTATGGCTACACCTTC. Translated, it gives CASSTRVNYGYTF. The whole variable domain, filled in from reference TRBV9 and TRBJ1-2, reads DSGVTQTPKHLITATGQRVTLRCSPRSGDLSVYWYQQSLDQGLQFLIQYYNGEERAKGNILERFSAQQFPDLHSELNLSSLELGDSALYFCASSTRVNYGYTFGSGTRLTVV.

The rearrangement joins TRBV10-3 to TRBJ1-1, with TRBD1 matching over 8 bases. The germline V gene has CDR1 ENHRY and CDR2 SYGVKD. The CDR3 is made up of 13 amino acids. The trim removed 5 bases at V and 5 bases at J, leaving 4 bases unmatched. CDR3 region: CAISPGTGTEAFF. The DNA for the CDR3 is TGTGCCATCAGTCCCGGGACAGGAACTGAAGCTTTCTTT.

The V call is TRBV7-3, the J call TRBJ1-1, with 7 bases aligning to TRBD1. Trimming cost V 5 bases and J 1 base; bases outside gene matches: 7. CDR1 and CDR2 from the germline V gene are SGHTA and FQGTGA. The CDR3 loop spans 15 amino acids. CDR3 nucleotides: TGTGCCAGCAGCCCCAGGGGGGCCCCGAACACTGAAGCTTTCTTT. Encoded protein: CASSPRGAPNTEAFF. Supplemented by reference TRBV7-3 and TRBJ1-1, the full variable domain reads GAGVSQTPSNKVTEKGKYVELRCDPISGHTALYWYRQSLGQGPEFLIYFQGTGAADDSGLPNDRFFAVRPEGSVSTLKIQRTERGDSAVYLCASSPRGAPNTEAFFGQGTRLTVV.